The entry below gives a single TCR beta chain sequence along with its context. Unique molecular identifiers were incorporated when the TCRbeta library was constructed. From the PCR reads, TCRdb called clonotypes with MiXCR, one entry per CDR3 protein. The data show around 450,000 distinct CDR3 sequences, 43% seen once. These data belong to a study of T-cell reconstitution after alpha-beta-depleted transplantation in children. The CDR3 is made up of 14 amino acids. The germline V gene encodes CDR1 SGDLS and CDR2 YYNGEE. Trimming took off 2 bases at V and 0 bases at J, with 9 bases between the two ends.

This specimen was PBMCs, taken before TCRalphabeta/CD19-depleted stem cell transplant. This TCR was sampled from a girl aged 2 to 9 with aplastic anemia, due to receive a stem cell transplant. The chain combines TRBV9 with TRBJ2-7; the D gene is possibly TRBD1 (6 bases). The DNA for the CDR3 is TGTGCCAGCAGCGTCTCAGGGGCCTCCTACGAGCAGTACTTC. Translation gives CASSVSGASYEQYF.